This T cell receptor beta chain was obtained from a study of OX40 agonist ivuxolimab in advanced cancers. At the level of the study: The study treated patients with ivuxolimab, an agonistic anti-OX40 (CD134) antibody. Study-wide results and caveats: More expanded clones were seen, on average, in CD8+ T cells than in CD4+. At 0.1 to 3.0 mg/kg and by week 6, CD4+ and CD8+ T cells in the blood had expanded clonally.

A word on this clone: What it binds is unknown.

CDR1 MNHNS and CDR2 SASEGT come from the germline V gene. The CDR3 contains 12 residues. With 6 bases removed from V and 8 bases from J, the gap between germline ends came to 13 bases. Measured with immunoSEQ multiplex PCR; TCRdb has only the in-frame clones, and not every one. The sample records about 40,000 clones, more than 70% being singletons. This chain connects TRBV6-1 to TRBJ1-1; possible D gene TRBD1, 6 bases. This clonotype was obtained from an adult with an advanced solid tumor such as melanoma, head and neck, liver or kidney cancer. This sample comprised CD4+ or CD8+ T cells sorted from blood, obtained in a trial of the OX40 agonist ivuxolimab. The chain's CDR3 is CASSYGTLEAFF. CDR3 in DNA: TGTGCCAGCAGCTATGGGACATTAGAAGCTTTCTTT.